The 28 T cell receptor beta chains in this list originate from one sample, sequenced in a study of vaccination effects on CD4 cells after COVID-19. Sequencing was performed with immunoSEQ multiplex PCR; in TCRdb, only in-frame clones are kept and a portion is missing. The table has about 48,000 clones, 55% to 75% seen once. Their specific antigens are unknown. An approximately nine-day culture period preceded the isolation of CD4+ T cells. Source: CD4+ T cells from PBMCs cultured without peptide, taken before COVID-19 vaccination. Source of these receptors: a human donor who received a COVID-19 vaccine.

V gene TRBV7-1 combines with J gene TRBJ2-4, with 7 bases aligning to TRBD2. TRBV7-1 is treated as an ORF (open reading frame) with a function not yet certain. V lost 3 bases to trimming and J lost 0 bases; unmatched junction nucleotides: 29. The length of the CDR3 is 24 residues. The CDR3 spells CASSSRDLSPGGPRPALAKNIQYF. The CDR3 DNA reads as TGTGCCAGCAGCTCCCGGGACCTATCGCCGGGAGGCCCCCGTCCCGCTCTAGCCAAAAACATTCAGTACTTC.

This rearrangement joins TRBV29-1 to TRBJ1-4, with 7 bases identical to TRBD1. Losses at the gene ends were 6 bases for V and 4 bases for J; bases not matched to a gene: 8. The germline V gene encodes CDR1 SQVTM and CDR2 ANQGSEA. This CDR3 has 14 amino acids. The CDR3 sequence: CSVSPGGNNEKLFF. DNA for the CDR3: TGCAGCGTCTCGCCAGGGGGTAATAATGAAAAACTGTTTTTT.

The chain joins TRBV6-6 to TRBJ1-2; TRBD1 agrees at 7 bases. The CDR3 consists of 15 residues. J gave up 2 bases and V 0 bases, and 3 bases lay outside the gene matches. Germline V gene sequence: CDR1 MNHNY, CDR2 SVGAGI (reference sequence). The CDR3 here is CASSYSLDRNYGYTF. The CDR3 bases are TGTGCCAGCAGTTACTCATTGGACAGGAACTATGGCTACACCTTC.

This chain connects TRBV9 to TRBJ1-1, with TRBD1 identical over 10 bases. The V and J ends lost 3 bases and 0 bases, in that order; junction bases with no gene match: 2. CDR3 length: 15 residues. Germline assignment: CDR1 SGDLS and CDR2 YYNGEE. The CDR3 spells CASSGQGAMNTEAFF. CDR3 sequence (DNA): TGTGCCAGCAGCGGACAGGGGGCGATGAACACTGAAGCTTTCTTT.

This chain uses TRBV7-2 with TRBJ1-2, with a weak D call TRBD1 (5 bases). Trimming stripped 3 bases from V and 0 bases from J, with 17 bases between. Germline V lookup: CDR1 SGHTA, CDR2 FQGNSA. This CDR3 has 17 amino acids. The CDR3 spells CASSLMTTGATNYGYTF. CDR3 sequence (DNA): TGTGCCAGCAGCTTGATGACGACCGGGGCTACTAACTATGGCTACACCTTC. The variable domain in full, completed from reference TRBV7-2 and TRBJ1-2, reads GAGVSQSPSNKVTEKGKDVELRCDPISGHTALYWYRQSLGQGLEFLIYFQGNSAPDKSGLPSDRFSAERTGGSVSTLTIQRTQQEDSAVYLCASSLMTTGATNYGYTFGSGTRLTVV.

The chain combines TRBV7-9 with TRBJ2-1, with TRBD2 identical over 12 bases. Germline V gives CDR1 SEHNR, CDR2 FQNEAQ (reference sequence). The CDR3 length is 19 residues. V dropped 4 bases and J dropped 6; count of bases not matched to a gene: 16. The chain's CDR3 is CASSSLTSGGLRFVNEQFF. The CDR3 nucleotides are TGTGCCAGCAGCTCTCTTACTAGCGGGGGGCTCCGTTTCGTCAATGAGCAGTTCTTC.

V and J are TRBV27 and TRBJ1-5, with D unclear. The V and J ends lost 5 bases and 4 bases respectively, with 6 bases between them. Per germline, CDR1 MNHEY and CDR2 SMNVEV (reference sequence). The CDR3 loop spans 12 amino acids. CDR3 amino acids: CASSPPNQPQHF. For the CDR3, the DNA is TGTGCCAGCAGTCCTCCGAATCAGCCCCAGCATTTT.

This clone was detected only a few times. The V call is TRBV5-1, the J call TRBJ1-1; D unclear. The CDR3 consists of 13 residues. The germline V gene has CDR1 SGHRS and CDR2 YFSETQ. V dropped 4 bases and J dropped 1 base, with 8 bases sitting between them. The CDR3 DNA follows: TGCGCCAGCAGCCCCCACAAGAACACTGAAGCTTTCTTT. This sequence encodes CASSPHKNTEAFF.

The V gene is TRBV14, the J gene TRBJ2-1; weak D call: TRBD1 (6 bases). Germline V gene data show CDR1 as SGHDN and CDR2 as FVKESK. The length of the CDR3 is 19 residues. V was shortened by 1 base and J by 0 bases, with 19 bases between the two germline ends. The CDR3 region has the DNA TGTGCCAGCAGCCAAGTAGGCCAGGGGCTCCCGAGCTCCTACAATGAGCAGTTCTTC. Its protein is CASSQVGQGLPSSYNEQFF.

The chain combines TRBV28 with TRBJ2-3, with D perhaps TRBD2 (7 bases). The CDR3 contains 17 residues. The germline V and J ends were trimmed by 6 bases and 1 base, with 20 bases remaining between them. Germline CDR1 is MDHEN and CDR2 is SYDVKM. CDR3 region: CASSSAWEGGRTDTQYF. The CDR3 nucleotides read TGTGCCAGCAGCTCAGCCTGGGAGGGGGGGCGCACAGATACGCAGTATTTT.

The chain recombines TRBV4-3 with TRBJ1-2; TRBD1 might be the D (6 bases). Trimming left V 0 bases short and J 4 bases short, with 18 bases between. Germline V CDR1 and CDR2: LGHNA, YSLEER. The CDR3 sequence is 17 residues long. The CDR3 protein is CASSQDLAGGFVYGYTF. CDR3 bases: TGCGCCAGCAGCCAAGATCTGGCCGGGGGCTTCGTCTATGGCTACACCTTC.

This clone was observed a few times. Here the CDR3 DNA reads TGTGCCAGCAGTTTATCTACGAGGGGTAAACAGTACTTC. Translated: CASSLSTRGKQYF. The chain links TRBV28 to TRBJ2-7, with D perhaps matching TRBD1 or TRBD2 (5 bases each). V shed 1 base and J shed 10 bases, with 14 bases lying between them. The germline gives CDR1 MDHEN, CDR2 SYDVKM. The CDR3 has 13 amino acids.

The CDR3 loop reads CASSYGLAGSSYNEQFF. In DNA form, the CDR3 reads TGTGCCAGCAGCTACGGACTAGCGGGGAGCTCCTACAATGAGCAGTTCTTC. The J gene is TRBJ2-1, the V gene TRBV5-6; 12 bases align to TRBD2. The CDR3 is 17 residues long. The germline gives CDR1 SGHDT, CDR2 YYEEEE. With 3 bases clipped from V and 0 bases from J, the junction kept 4 bases outside the gene matches. The whole variable domain, remainder taken from reference TRBV5-6 and TRBJ2-1, is DAGVTQSPTHLIKTRGQQVTLRCSPKSGHDTVSWYQQALGQGPQFIFQYYEEEERQRGNFPDRFSGHQFPNYSSELNVNALLLGDSALYLCASSYGLAGSSYNEQFFGPGTRLTVL.

This chain joins TRBV25-1 and TRBJ2-7, with 14 bases matching TRBD2. The CDR3 length is 15 residues. Trimming took 4 bases from V and 7 from J; bases not matched to a gene: 6. Germline V lookup: CDR1 MGHDK, CDR2 SYGVNS. The DNA for the CDR3 is TGTGCCAGCAGTGGACTAGCGGGAGGGCCTGGGGAGCAGTACTTC. Translating gives CASSGLAGGPGEQYF.

This clone was found a few times. The V gene is TRBV30, the J gene TRBJ1-5; TRBD1 matches 8 bases. This CDR3 comprises 15 residues. Germline assignment: CDR1 GTSNPN and CDR2 SVGIG (reference sequence). The ends lost 2 bases at V and 7 bases at J; junction bases unmatched: 10. The CDR3 reads CAWSPDRVVGQPQHF. The CDR3 DNA is TGTGCCTGGAGTCCGGACAGGGTGGTCGGGCAGCCCCAGCATTTT.

The chain uses TRBV24-1 and TRBJ2-3; D may be TRBD1 or TRBD2 (5 bases each). Germline values: CDR1 KGHDR, CDR2 SFDVKD. With 10 bases removed from V and 0 bases from J, the gap between germline ends came to 7 bases. The CDR3 contains 12 residues. CDR3 amino acids: CATGTSTDTQYF. The CDR3 nucleotides are TGTGCCACAGGGACCAGCACAGATACGCAGTATTTT.

The chain is built from TRBV3-1 (or the pseudogene TRBV3-2) and TRBJ1-1; D not resolved. Trimming cost V 3 bases and J 2 bases, with 10 bases left between them. Germline V gives CDR1 LGHDT, CDR2 YNNKEL (reference sequence). The CDR3 is made up of 14 amino acids. CDR3 region: CASSQEGSNTEAFF. The CDR3 DNA follows: TGTGCCAGCAGCCAGGAAGGCAGTAACACTGAAGCTTTCTTT.

The rearrangement joins TRBV20-1 to TRBJ2-2; no clear D gene. This CDR3 has 14 amino acids. V was clipped by 3 bases and J by 6 bases, with 14 bases between them. Germline V gives CDR1 DFQATT, CDR2 SNEGSKA (reference sequence). Here the CDR3 reads CSASRSSAPGELFF. The CDR3, as DNA: TGCAGTGCTAGTAGGTCTTCTGCGCCCGGGGAGCTGTTTTTT.

The V gene is TRBV6-5, the J gene TRBJ2-3; perhaps TRBD2 as D (5 bases). This CDR3 contains 14 residues. Germline V CDR1 and CDR2: MNHEY, SVGAGI. V was pared by 7 bases and J by 3 bases, with 14 bases between. CDR3 coding DNA: TGTGCCAGCAAAGGACTCCAAGCGACAGATACGCAGTATTTT. Its protein product is CASKGLQATDTQYF.

Only one count was recorded for this clone. The V and J genes are TRBV30 and TRBJ1-1, with D maybe TRBD1 (6 bases). Trimming removed 4 bases at V and 3 bases at J, with 12 bases between. CDR3 length: 13 residues. CDR1 is GTSNPN, CDR2 SVGIG, per germline (reference sequence). The DNA of the CDR3 is TGTGCCTGGAACCAGGGGAGATACACTGAAGCTTTCTTT. The encoded protein is CAWNQGRYTEAFF.

As DNA, the CDR3 is TGTGCCAGCAGCCTCAATAGGCGAGCTTTCTTT. Translating it yields CASSLNRRAFF. The J gene is TRBJ1-1, the V gene TRBV3-1 (or the pseudogene TRBV3-2), with D uncertain. Trimming removed 4 bases at V and 10 bases at J, with 10 bases between. The CDR3 is 11 residues long. The V gene's germline CDR1 is LGHDT and CDR2 YNNKEL (reference sequence).

This CDR3 is CASSPGTSGRTDTQYF. For the CDR3, the DNA is TGCGCCAGCAGCCCGGGAACTAGCGGGAGGACAGATACGCAGTATTTT. The rearrangement links TRBV4-1 to TRBJ2-3; 12 nucleotides align to TRBD2. The V segment lost 4 bases and the J segment 3 bases; nucleotides outside the gene matches: 5. In germline, CDR1 is MGHRA, CDR2 YSYEKL. This CDR3 region has 16 residues.

The chain carries TRBV7-9 and TRBJ2-1, with a tentative D call TRBD1 (6 bases). The CDR3 runs to 13 residues. The V gene's germline CDR1 is SEHNR and CDR2 FQNEAQ (reference sequence). The V and J ends lost 5 bases and 7 bases respectively, with 12 bases between them. CDR3 loop: CASSRPGANEQFF. The CDR3 bases are TGTGCCAGCAGCAGACCAGGGGCAAATGAGCAGTTCTTC. Supplemented by reference TRBV7-9 and TRBJ2-1, the full variable domain reads DTGVSQNPRHKITKRGQNVTFRCDPISEHNRLYWYRQTLGQGPEFLTYFQNEAQLEKSRLLSDRFSAERPKGSFSTLEIQRTEQGDSAMYLCASSRPGANEQFFGPGTRLTVL.

A few counts support this clone. This sequence joins TRBV5-8 and TRBJ2-1, with no clear D. V lost 0 bases and J lost 3, with 10 bases in between. From germline, CDR1 is SGHTS and CDR2 YDEGEE. The CDR3 runs 15 residues. The CDR3: CASSLGVVVYNEQFF. The CDR3 region has the DNA TGTGCCAGCAGCTTGGGCGTTGTGGTCTACAATGAGCAGTTCTTC.

The chain couples TRBV4-1 to TRBJ1-1, with D maybe TRBD1 (6 bases). Trimming removed 5 bases at V and 3 bases at J, with 13 bases between. The CDR3 runs 14 residues. Germline V gene lookup returns CDR1 MGHRA and CDR2 YSYEKL. The CDR3 loop reads CASSDTGMDTEAFF. CDR3 bases: TGCGCCAGCAGCGATACAGGGATGGACACTGAAGCTTTCTTT.

Details on this clone: Other DNA sequences in this sample translate to the same CDR3. This CDR3 is CASSGDSYEQYF. The CDR3, as DNA: TGTGCCAGCAGTGGGGACTCCTACGAGCAGTACTTC. V usage is TRBV2 and J usage is TRBJ2-7, with D unclear. This CDR3 is built from 12 residues. V shed 4 bases and J shed 0 bases, with 4 bases lying between them. CDR1 is SNHLY and CDR2 is FYNNEI in the germline V gene. Full variable domain (outside the CDR3, taken from reference TRBV2 and TRBJ2-7): EPEVTQTPSHQVTQMGQEVILRCVPISNHLYFYWYRQILGQKVEFLVSFYNNEISEKSEIFDDQFSVERPDGSNFTLKIRSTKLEDSAMYFCASSGDSYEQYFGPGTRLTVT.

The gene calls are TRBV7-9 and TRBJ1-2; no clear D gene. Germline-derived CDR1 and CDR2 are SEHNR and FQNEAQ (reference sequence). Between the trimmed V and J ends, which lost 4 bases and 0 bases, there was a span of 15 bases. The CDR3 has 16 residues. CDR3 bases: TGTGCCAGCAGCTCATGGAGGGTACCTTCTAACTATGGCTACACCTTC. Translated, it gives CASSSWRVPSNYGYTF.

V usage is TRBV15 and J usage is TRBJ2-1; D call uncertain. Germline-derived CDR1 and CDR2 are LNHNV and YYDKDF (reference sequence). V lost 5 bases and J 0 bases, leaving 5 bases between the germline ends. The CDR3 sequence is 13 residues long. The CDR3 loop reads CATSLSSYNEQFF. CDR3 nucleotide sequence: TGTGCCACCAGCCTGAGCTCCTACAATGAGCAGTTCTTC.